The 4 T cell receptor beta chains in this list originate from one sample, sequenced in a study of blood T cell repertoires in COVID-19. The repertoire was sequenced with immunoSEQ multiplex PCR; TCRdb's copy has only in-frame clones and lacks some. The profile covers hundreds of thousands of clones, with 88% appearing a single time and 2.5% to 3.5% taken by the ten largest. Sequences were obtained from PBMCs or T cells enriched from blood (not recorded which). The receptors stem from a woman aged 50 to 60 who had recovered from COVID-19.

The rearrangement joins TRBV6-2 or TRBV6-3 to TRBJ2-3, with D maybe TRBD2 (5 bases). Germline V gives CDR1 MNHEY, CDR2 SVGEGT. The CDR3 consists of 14 residues. Trimming stripped 6 bases from V and 2 bases from J, with 12 bases between. CDR3 loop: CASSSGVDTDTQYF. In DNA, the CDR3 is TGTGCCAGCAGCTCCGGGGTCGACACAGATACGCAGTATTTT.

The V gene is TRBV19, the J gene TRBJ1-1, with TRBD1 as a possible D gene (5 bases). The CDR3 is made up of 13 amino acids. CDR1 and CDR2 (germline): LNHDA, SQIVND (reference sequence). The ends were cut back, 4 bases at V and 6 bases at J, with 12 bases in the middle. The CDR3: CASSTDSGSEAFF. Written as DNA, the CDR3 is TGTGCCAGTAGTACAGACAGCGGCTCTGAAGCTTTCTTT.

The chain carries TRBV19 and TRBJ1-4; weak D call: TRBD1 (5 bases). Per germline, CDR1 LNHDA and CDR2 SQIVND (reference sequence). The CDR3 has 13 residues. The V end was cut by 3 bases, the J end by 8 bases, with 10 bases between. The CDR3, as DNA: TGTGCCAGTAGTATCCGGAGGGACGAAAAACTGTTTTTT. Translating gives CASSIRRDEKLFF.

This chain joins TRBV7-9 and TRBJ1-1, with no clear D. Germline V gene sequence: CDR1 SEHNR, CDR2 FQNEAQ (reference sequence). The V and J ends lost 5 bases and 1 base respectively, with 17 bases between them. The CDR3 consists of 16 residues. The CDR3 region is CASSPIPGEANTEAFF. CDR3 bases: TGTGCCAGCAGCCCCATCCCTGGTGAAGCGAACACTGAAGCTTTCTTT.